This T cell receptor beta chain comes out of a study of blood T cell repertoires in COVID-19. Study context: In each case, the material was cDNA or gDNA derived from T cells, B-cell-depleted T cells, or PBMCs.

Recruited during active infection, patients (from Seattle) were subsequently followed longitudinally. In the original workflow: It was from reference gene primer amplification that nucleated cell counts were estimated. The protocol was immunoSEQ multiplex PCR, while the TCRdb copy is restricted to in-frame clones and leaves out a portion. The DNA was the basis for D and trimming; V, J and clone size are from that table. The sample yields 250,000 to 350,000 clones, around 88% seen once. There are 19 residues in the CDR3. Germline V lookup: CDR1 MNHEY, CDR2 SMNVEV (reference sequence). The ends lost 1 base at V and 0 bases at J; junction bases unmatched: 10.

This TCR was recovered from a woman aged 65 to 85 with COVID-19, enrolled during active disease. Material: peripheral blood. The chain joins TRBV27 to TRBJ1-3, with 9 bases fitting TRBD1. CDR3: CASSLFPPGQGPSGNTIYF. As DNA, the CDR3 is TGTGCCAGCAGTTTATTCCCCCCGGGACAGGGACCCTCTGGAAACACCATATATTTT.